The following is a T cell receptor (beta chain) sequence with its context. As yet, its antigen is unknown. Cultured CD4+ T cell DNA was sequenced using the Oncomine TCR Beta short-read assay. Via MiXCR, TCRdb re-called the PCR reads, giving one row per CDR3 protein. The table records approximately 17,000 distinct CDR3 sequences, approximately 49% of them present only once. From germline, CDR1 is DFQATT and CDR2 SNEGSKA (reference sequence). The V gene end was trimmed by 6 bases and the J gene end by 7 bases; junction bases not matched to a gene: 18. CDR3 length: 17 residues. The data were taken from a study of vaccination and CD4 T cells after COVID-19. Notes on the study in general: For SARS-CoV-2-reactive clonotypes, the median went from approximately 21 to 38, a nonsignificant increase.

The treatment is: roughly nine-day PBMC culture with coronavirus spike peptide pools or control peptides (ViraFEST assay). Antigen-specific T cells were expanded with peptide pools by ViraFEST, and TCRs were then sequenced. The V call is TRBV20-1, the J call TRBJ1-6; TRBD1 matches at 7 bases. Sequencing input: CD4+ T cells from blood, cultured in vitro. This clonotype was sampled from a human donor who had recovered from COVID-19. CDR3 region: CSARFGQGVDWNSPLHF. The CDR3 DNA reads TGCAGTGCCCGATTTGGGCAGGGGGTAGATTGGAATTCACCCCTCCACTTT.